This T cell receptor (beta chain) comes out of a study of blood T cell repertoires in COVID-19 (dated by TCRdb to 2020 to 2021). With respect to the entire study: The collaborator samples originated in the United States, Italy and Spain and spanned the acute and convalescent phases of COVID-19. The material from the prospective study consisted of cDNA or gDNA derived from T cells, B-cell-depleted T cells, or PBMCs. The dataset comprised deeply sampled blood TCRbeta repertoires from subjects exposed to, actively infected with, or recovered from COVID-19. The repertoires were released in a freely available public database meant as a resource for research on the immune response to SARS-CoV-2. The samples were drawn from two sources: the first 160 participants of the ongoing ImmuneRACE study, and fewer than 1,500 subjects contributed by 6 global collaborators. The sample metadata nearly always contained a de-identified subject ID, COVID-19 status, age in years and sex. Where available, HLA class I and class II types were taken from metadata supplied by the sample provider and were not determined by assay-based typing.

In Seattle, one collaborating source enrolled patients while the infection was active and tracked those patients longitudinally over the course of disease. The collaborating institutions used their own protocols to collect whole blood in K2EDTA tubes. For TCRbeta analysis, collaborator samples were shipped as frozen whole blood, as isolated PBMCs, or as DNA extracted from either sample type. Of note for this clone: This receptor's antigen is unknown. The record has no base qualities; no much larger clone is one base away.

Reading the germline V gene gives CDR1 MDHEN and CDR2 SYDVKM. The germline V and J ends show losses of 5 bases and 12 bases respectively, and no gene match explains 8 bases of the junction. From cysteine to phenylalanine, the CDR3 is 13 amino acids long. Of all the DNA, just the CDR3 is kept, 39 bases in frame from base 1. TCRbeta CDR3 regions were amplified from genomic DNA using the immunoSEQ Assay, a bias-controlled multiplex PCR. The study's own analysis went as follows. Nucleated cell counts per sample were estimated from amplification of reference gene primers within the assay. Sequence reads were collapsed and filtered to measure the absolute abundance of every unique TCRbeta CDR3 rearrangement. For each sample, productive Simpson clonality was calculated by taking the square root of Simpson's diversity index across productive rearrangements. The immuneACCESS repertoire file appears here via TCRdb, limited to in-frame rearrangements. These files lack a portion of the clones; in checked studies, under half of the deficit traces to unresolved V genes, and the cause of the others is not known. That table supplies the V and J calls and clone size; D and trimming were determined from the DNA. The sample table shows over 150,000 clones, and about 87% are seen once. Around 0.6% of the sample is taken by the ten largest.

The paper as a whole reports these results and caveats: Clinical and demographic metadata were provided uncurated, with the amount varying by source and participant.

This sequence uses TRBV28 and TRBJ2-7; 12 bases in the junction line up with TRBD2. This clonotype was obtained from a man aged 60 to 69 with COVID-19, enrolled during active disease. The specimen was peripheral blood. The nucleotide sequence reads TGTGCCAGCAGTACAGGACTAGCGGGAAGGTGGTACTTC. This gives the protein CASSTGLAGRWYF.